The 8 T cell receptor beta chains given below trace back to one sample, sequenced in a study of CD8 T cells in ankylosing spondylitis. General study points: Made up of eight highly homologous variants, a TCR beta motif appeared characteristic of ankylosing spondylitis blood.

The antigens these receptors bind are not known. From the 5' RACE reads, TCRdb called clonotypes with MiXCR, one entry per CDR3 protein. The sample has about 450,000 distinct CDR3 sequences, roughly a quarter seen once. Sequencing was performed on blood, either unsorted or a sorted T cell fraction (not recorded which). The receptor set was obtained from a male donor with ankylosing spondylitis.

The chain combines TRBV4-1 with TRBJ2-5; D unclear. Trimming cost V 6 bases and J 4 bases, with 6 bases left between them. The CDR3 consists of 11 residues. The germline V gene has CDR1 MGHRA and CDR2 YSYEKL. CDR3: CASRDTETQYF. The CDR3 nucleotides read TGCGCCAGCAGAGATACAGAGACCCAGTACTTC.

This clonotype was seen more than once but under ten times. CDR3 nucleotide sequence: TGTGCCAGCAGCTTTTTTAGCGGGAACGCCTACGAGCAGTACGTC. Its translation: CASSFFSGNAYEQYV. J is TRBJ2-7 and V is TRBV11-2; TRBD2 aligns across 8 bases. Unmatched junction bases numbered 6, after V lost 3 bases and J lost 2 bases. Germline loops: CDR1 SGHAT, CDR2 FQNNGV. The CDR3 contains 15 residues.

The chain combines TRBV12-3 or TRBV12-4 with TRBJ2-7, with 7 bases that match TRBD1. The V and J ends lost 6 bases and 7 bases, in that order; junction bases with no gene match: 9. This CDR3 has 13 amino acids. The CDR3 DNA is TGTGCCAGCAGCCCGTGGACAGGTCGGGAGCAGTACTTC. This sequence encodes CASSPWTGREQYF.

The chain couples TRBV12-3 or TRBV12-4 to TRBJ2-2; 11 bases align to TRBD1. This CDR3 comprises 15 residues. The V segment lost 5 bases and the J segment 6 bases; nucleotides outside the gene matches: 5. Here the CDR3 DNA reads TGTGCCAGCAGTGCGGGACAGGGGGGGGCCGGGGAGCTGTTTTTT. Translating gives CASSAGQGGAGELFF.

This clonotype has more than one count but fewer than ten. For the CDR3, the DNA is TGTGCCACCAGTGACTCAGCGGACCCCTCTGGGGCCAACGTCCTGACTTTC. Its protein is CATSDSADPSGANVLTF. The V gene is TRBV24-1, the J gene TRBJ2-6; TRBD2 might be the D (5 bases). The germline V gene has CDR1 KGHDR and CDR2 SFDVKD. Trimming pared 4 bases from V and 0 bases from J, leaving 12 bases between. The CDR3 runs 17 residues.

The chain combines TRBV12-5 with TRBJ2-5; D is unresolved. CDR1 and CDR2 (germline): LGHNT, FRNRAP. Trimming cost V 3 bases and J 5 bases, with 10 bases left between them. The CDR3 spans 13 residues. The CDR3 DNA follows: TGTGCTAGTGGTTTTCCCCCTAGGGAGACCCAGTACTTC. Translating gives CASGFPPRETQYF. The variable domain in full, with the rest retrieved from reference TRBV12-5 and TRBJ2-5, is DARVTQTPRHKVTEMGQEVTMRCQPILGHNTVFWYRQTMMQGLELLAYFRNRAPLDDSGMPKDRFSAEMPDATLATLKIQPSEPRDSAVYFCASGFPPRETQYFGPGTRLLVL.

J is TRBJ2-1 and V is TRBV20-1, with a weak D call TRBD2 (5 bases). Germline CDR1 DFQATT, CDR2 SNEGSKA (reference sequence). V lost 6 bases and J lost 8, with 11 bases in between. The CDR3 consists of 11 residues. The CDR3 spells CSAGDWDEQFF. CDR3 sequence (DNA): TGCAGTGCGGGAGACTGGGATGAGCAGTTCTTC.

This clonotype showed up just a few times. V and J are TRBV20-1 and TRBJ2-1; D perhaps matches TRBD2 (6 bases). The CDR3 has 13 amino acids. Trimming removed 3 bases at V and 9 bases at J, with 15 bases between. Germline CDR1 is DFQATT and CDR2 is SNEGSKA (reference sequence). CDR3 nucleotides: TGCAGTGCTAGGGCTGCCGGGACTGTTGAGCAGTTCTTC. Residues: CSARAAGTVEQFF.